Listed below are T cell receptor beta chains from one sample, sequenced in a study of blood T cell repertoires in COVID-19. Repertoires were generated with immunoSEQ multiplex PCR, while TCRdb's copy carries only in-frame clones and drops some. The sample contains about 380,000 clones, over 75% of which appear only once. The specimen sequenced was PBMCs or T cells enriched from blood (not recorded which). These TCRs come from a young woman who had recovered from COVID-19. Each CDR3 is given with its conserved first and last residue. The order of the fields is clone size, D gene, V gene, J gene, CDR3 DNA, CDR3 protein. A D gene is named only where the DNA matches it firmly. Where a row states a size, it is once, few, many or the class of an expanded clone; other rows omit it.

.	TRBD1	TRBV19	TRBJ2-3	TGTGCCAGTAGTATAGCCGGGACAGGGTACACAGATACGCAGTATTTT	CASSIAGTGYTDTQYF
.	.	TRBV2	TRBJ1-4	TGTGCCAGCAGGTTGACAGGAGCAACTAATGAAAAACTGTTTTTT	CASRLTGATNEKLFF
.	.	TRBV6-5	TRBJ1-1	TGTGCCAGCAGTTACTCGTGGGGGGGCGGGAACGCTGAAGCTTTCTTT	CASSYSWGGGNAEAFF
.	.	TRBV11-2	TRBJ2-5	TGTGCCAGCAGCTTAGTGACGGGAGCGGGGACCCAGTACTTC	CASSLVTGAGTQYF
.	.	TRBV10-3	TRBJ1-4	TGTGCCATCAGTGAGATCCTCCGGACGGACGGGGGTGAAAAACTGTTTTTT	CAISEILRTDGGEKLFF
.	.	TRBV10-3	TRBJ1-3	TGTGCCATCAGTCAGGGAGGAGAGGGCTCTGGAAACACCATATATTTT	CAISQGGEGSGNTIYF
.	TRBD1	TRBV19	TRBJ2-7	TGTGCCAGTAGTATAACGGGACAGGGCTACGAGCAGTACTTC	CASSITGQGYEQYF
.	.	TRBV27	TRBJ1-5	TGTGCCAGCAGGAGGACAAGCAGCAATCAGCCCCAGCATTTT	CASRRTSSNQPQHF
.	.	TRBV23-1	TRBJ1-5	TGCGCCAGCAGTCAAGTGGGGGAGGTAAGAGGCAATCAGCCCCAGCATTTT	CASSQVGEVRGNQPQHF
.	.	TRBV7-9	TRBJ1-2	TGTGCCAGCAGCCAGGGGTACGGCTACACCTTC	CASSQGYGYTF
.	.	TRBV29-1	TRBJ2-1	TGCAGCGTAGCGGAGACAGGTATAATTGGGAATGAGCAGTTCTTC	CSVAETGIIGNEQFF
once	.	TRBV5-1	TRBJ1-5	TGCGCCAGCAGCTTAGGAACAGTCAATCAGCCCCAGCATTTT	CASSLGTVNQPQHF
.	.	TRBV14	TRBJ2-5	TGTGCCAGCAGCCAGGCCAACCAAGAGACCCAGTACTTC	CASSQANQETQYF
.	TRBD2	TRBV27	TRBJ2-1	TGTGCCAGCAGTTGGTCGGGGGGGACCAATGAGCAGTTCTTC	CASSWSGGTNEQFF
few	.	TRBV7-9	TRBJ1-1	TGTGCCAGCAGCTACTCGGCTGGGCGAATGAACACTGAAGCTTTCTTT	CASSYSAGRMNTEAFF
.	TRBD1	TRBV7-2	TRBJ1-6	TGTGCCAGCAGCTTAACAGGGGCCTTTGTTTCACCCCTCCACTTT	CASSLTGAFVSPLHF
.	TRBD2	TRBV7-9	TRBJ2-2	TGTGCCAGCAGCTTTCCCCTAGCGGGAGCGAACACCGGGGAGCTGTTTTTT	CASSFPLAGANTGELFF
.	TRBD1	TRBV5-4	TRBJ2-4	TGTGCCAGCAGCTTAGGCACAGGGGCCCAACGAAAAAACATTCAGTACTTC	CASSLGTGAQRKNIQYF
.	.	TRBV3-1/TRBV3-2	TRBJ2-5	TGTGCCAGCAGCTCCCCGGGACATAGCGAGACCCAGTACTTC	CASSSPGHSETQYF
.	.	TRBV5-8	TRBJ2-7	TGTGCCAGCAGCTCCCGGCGAGGGAACGAGCAGTACTTC	CASSSRRGNEQYF
once	.	TRBV29-1	TRBJ1-2	TGCAGCGTTCTCCAGGGATTCTATGGCTACACCTTC	CSVLQGFYGYTF
.	TRBD2	TRBV7-3	TRBJ2-5	TGTGCCAGCAGCTTGACAGGGACTAGCGGGGAGACCCAGTACTTC	CASSLTGTSGETQYF
.	TRBD1	TRBV3-1/TRBV3-2	TRBJ2-7	TGTGCCAGCAGCCGACAGGGGAGCGAGCAGTACTTC	CASSRQGSEQYF
.	.	TRBV5-1	TRBJ2-3	TGCGCCAGCAGCTTGGTTTCCCATAGTGAGCATGTTATAGATACGCAGTATTTT	CASSLVSHSEHVIDTQYF
.	.	TRBV2	TRBJ2-2	TGTGCCAGCAGGCTAGATTCGACCGGGGAGCTGTTTTTT	CASRLDSTGELFF
.	TRBD1	TRBV27	TRBJ1-2	TGTGCCAGCAGTTTAGGGACAGGGGGCTTTAGTGGCTACACCTTC	CASSLGTGGFSGYTF
.	.	TRBV5-6	TRBJ1-6	TGTGCCAGCAGCCCCCCGCGATATAATTCACCCCTCCACTTT	CASSPPRYNSPLHF
.	TRBD1	TRBV10-3	TRBJ1-2	TGTGCCATCAGTTACCCGGGACAGGGAAACTATGGCTACACCTTC	CAISYPGQGNYGYTF
.	.	TRBV7-2	TRBJ2-3	TGTGCCAGCAGCAGCCCCACGGGTACGCAGTATTTT	CASSSPTGTQYF
.	.	TRBV4-1	TRBJ1-2	TGCGCCAGCAGCCAAGAAGGGCAGGGGAACTATGGCTACACCTTC	CASSQEGQGNYGYTF
.	.	TRBV10-3	TRBJ1-1	TGTGCCATCAGTGAGGACAGGATGAACACTGAAGCTTTCTTT	CAISEDRMNTEAFF
.	.	TRBV3-1/TRBV3-2	TRBJ2-2	TGTGCCAGCAGCCAAGATCTGAGGGCCCTCGACACCGGGGAGCTGTTTTTT	CASSQDLRALDTGELFF
once	.	TRBV9	TRBJ1-5	TGTGCCAGCAGCGTAGGGTCAGGCAATCAGCCCCAGCATTTT	CASSVGSGNQPQHF
.	.	TRBV6-4	TRBJ1-5	TGTGCCAGCAGTGACTCAAAAGGCAGGGATCAGCCCCAGCATTTT	CASSDSKGRDQPQHF
.	TRBD2	TRBV30	TRBJ2-1	TGTGCCTGGAGTGTTGCTAGCGGGGCGGGCAATGAGCAGTTCTTC	CAWSVASGAGNEQFF
.	TRBD1	TRBV27	TRBJ1-6	TGTGCCAGCAGTTTACGACAGGGCCATAATTCACCCCTCCACTTT	CASSLRQGHNSPLHF
.	.	TRBV19	TRBJ2-7	TGTGCCAGTAGTTTCGGCCAGGTACCTTACGAGCAGTACTTC	CASSFGQVPYEQYF
.	.	TRBV5-4	TRBJ1-4	TGTGCCAGCAGCTTGTCCGGCGGGGGGCTAGGTGAAAAACTGTTTTTT	CASSLSGGGLGEKLFF
.	.	TRBV19	TRBJ1-5	TGTGCCAGTAGATCGAACGGGGGGTTTCAGCCCCAGCATTTT	CASRSNGGFQPQHF
.	TRBD1	TRBV7-3	TRBJ1-2	TGTGCCAGCAGCTTGGGACAGGAAGACTTCTATGGCTACACCTTC	CASSLGQEDFYGYTF
.	TRBD2	TRBV24-1	TRBJ2-1	TGTGCCACCAGTGACCGGACTAGCGGGAGGCCGGAGGACAATGAGCAGTTCTTC	CATSDRTSGRPEDNEQFF
once	.	TRBV11-1	TRBJ1-1	TGTGCCAGCAGCTCCCCCGCGTACGCTGAAGCTTTCTTT	CASSSPAYAEAFF
.	TRBD2	TRBV5-1	TRBJ2-1	TGCGCCAGCAGCTCCAGACTAGCGGGGGGGGTCAATGAGCAGTTCTTC	CASSSRLAGGVNEQFF